This TCR beta chain comes out of a study of Tregs in tolerant kidney transplant recipients. Thawed PBMCs were FACS-sorted into unstimulated CD4+CD25+CD127- regulatory T cells, CD4+CD25- non-regulatory cells, CD4 and CD8 cells. V was shortened by 5 bases and J by 3 bases, with 17 bases between the two germline ends. The germline V gene encodes CDR1 LNHDA and CDR2 SQIVND (reference sequence). The CDR3 totals 16 residues. The repertoire was sequenced with immunoSEQ multiplex PCR; TCRdb's copy has only in-frame clones and lacks some. The sample holds around 43,000 clones, roughly nine tenths seen once. Input material: Tregs from blood. This sequence was found in a human donor in good health. The gene calls are TRBV19 and TRBJ1-3; D might be TRBD1 (5 bases). The CDR3 region has the DNA TGTGCCAGTAGTGTATCCTCGGGACGGCGTGGAAACACCATATATTTT. Translated, it gives CASSVSSGRRGNTIYF.